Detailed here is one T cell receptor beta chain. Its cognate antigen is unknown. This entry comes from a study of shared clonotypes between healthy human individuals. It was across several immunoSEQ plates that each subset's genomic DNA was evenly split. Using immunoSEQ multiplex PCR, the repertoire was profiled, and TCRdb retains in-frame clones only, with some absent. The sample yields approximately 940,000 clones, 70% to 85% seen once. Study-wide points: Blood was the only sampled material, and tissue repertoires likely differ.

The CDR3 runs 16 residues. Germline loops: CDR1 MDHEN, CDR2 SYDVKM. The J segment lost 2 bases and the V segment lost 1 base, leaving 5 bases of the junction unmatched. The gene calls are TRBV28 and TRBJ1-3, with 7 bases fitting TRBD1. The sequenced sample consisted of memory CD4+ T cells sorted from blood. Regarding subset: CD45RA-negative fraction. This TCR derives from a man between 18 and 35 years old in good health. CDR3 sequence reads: CASSLSGTATGNTIYF. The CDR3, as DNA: TGTGCCAGCAGTTTATCTGGGACAGCTACTGGAAACACCATATATTTT.